What follows are 4 T cell receptor beta chains derived from one specimen sequenced in a study of T cell repertoires in cytomegalovirus infection (dated by TCRdb to the late 2010s). The intended sense of this specimen's treatment or condition label: in vitro stimulation with specific CMV peptide epitopes to enrich CMV-specific T cells. The sequencer listed for this sample is Illumina HiSeq 1500. TCRdb cleaned the public reads at Q25 with fastp, built clones with MiXCR and kept in-frame beta chains. Here each entry gathers all rows of one CDR3 protein and keeps the most common genes and DNA. Here the sample has some 350,000 distinct CDR3 sequences; around a third occur a single time. Roughly 14% of the sample is in the top ten clones. The antigens these receptors bind are not known. The sequencing here drew on cultured PBMCs, taken from culture after CMV antigen stimulation. The receptors stem from a human donor in good health (CMV status not recorded). Some clones in this sample may be carry-over from other donors' samples.

The chain links TRBV7-2 to TRBJ2-7; 12 bases map to TRBD2. J was trimmed by 3 bases and V by 2 bases; bases with no gene match: 11. The CDR3 covers 18 residues. Germline V lookup: CDR1 SGHTA, CDR2 FQGNSA. The CDR3 nucleotides read TGTGCCAGCAGCTTAACAACCTTACTAGCGGGAGGTGGCTACGAGCAGTACTTC. This sequence encodes CASSLTTLLAGGGYEQYF. The whole variable domain, filled in from reference TRBV7-2 and TRBJ2-7, reads GAGVSQSPSNKVTEKGKDVELRCDPISGHTALYWYRQSLGQGLEFLIYFQGNSAPDKSGLPSDRFSAERTGGSVSTLTIQRTQQEDSAVYLCASSLTTLLAGGGYEQYFGPGTRLTVT.

This clonotype was detected ten times or more. This sequence joins TRBV7-9 and TRBJ2-1; D is perhaps TRBD2 (5 bases). The CDR3 is 13 amino acids. Germline values: CDR1 SEHNR, CDR2 FQNEAQ (reference sequence). The V and J ends lost 2 bases and 7 bases respectively, with 9 bases between them. This CDR3 is CASSLSGGNEQFF. The CDR3 nucleotides are TGTGCCAGCAGCTTATCCGGCGGGAATGAGCAGTTCTTC.

The chain uses TRBV20-1 and TRBJ2-1, with 10 positions matching TRBD2. CDR3 length equals 16 residues. V was pared by 2 bases and J by 12 bases, with 16 bases of the junction left unmatched. Germline V CDR1 and CDR2: DFQATT, SNEGSKA (reference sequence). In DNA form, the CDR3 reads TGCAGTGCTAGATCCAAGGGACTAGCGCGTACAATGGTGCAGTTCTTC. Translation: CSARSKGLARTMVQFF.

This clonotype was seen a few times. J is TRBJ2-1 and V is TRBV20-1; the match to TRBD2 covers 8 bases. There are 19 residues in the CDR3. Germline V CDR1 and CDR2: DFQATT, SNEGSKA (reference sequence). The V gene end was trimmed by 4 bases and the J gene end by 0 bases; junction bases not matched to a gene: 17. CDR3 DNA sequence: TGCAGTGCTACTACGGGGTTATGGCGGGAGGCTTTCTCCTACAATGAGCAGTTCTTC. This sequence encodes CSATTGLWREAFSYNEQFF.